This TCR beta chain was sequenced during a study of Graves' ophthalmopathy and Graves' hyperthyroidism. Establishment of the diagnosis relied upon clinical symptoms, serum thyroxine, TRAb, thyroid ultrasound and orbital computed tomography. The authors used Ficoll-Paque density gradient centrifugation to separate PBMCs. The input was around 9 ml of fresh peripheral blood. This clonotype was recorded at least ten times. Its specificity is unknown. Study observations and caveats: Among expanded thyroid clonotypes above 0.001 frequency, most also occurred in blood.

RNA served as the template for amplifying TCR beta CDR3 regions. First-round RT-PCR employed HTBI primers, with a second-round multiplex PCR after it. TCRdb independently ran MiXCR on the multiplex PCR reads; one entry per CDR3 protein. Here the sample spans about 480,000 distinct CDR3 sequences, under 15% being singletons. Germline CDR1 is MGHRA and CDR2 is YSYEKL. V trimming: 2 bases; J trimming: 0 bases; junction bases outside the gene matches: 3. This CDR3 region has 15 residues. V and J are TRBV4-1 and TRBJ1-1; 7 bases line up with TRBD1. Sequences were obtained from blood. This receptor was taken from a woman younger than 45 with Graves' ophthalmopathy. The CDR3, as DNA: TGCGCCAGCAGCCAAACGGACAGGCTGAACACTGAAGCTTTCTTT. Its protein is CASSQTDRLNTEAFF.